This entry describes one T cell receptor (beta chain). Its antigen is unidentified. In the PCR, 60 Vbeta and 13 Jbeta primers were used. Libraries were prepared by immunoSEQ multiplex PCR; TCRdb keeps only in-frame clonotypes and omits some of them. The sample has roughly 93,000 clones, about 80% seen once; the top ten hold under 0.75%. While unrecorded immune exposures were likely, the donors were nominally healthy when sampled. This entry comes from a study of cytomegalovirus exposure and HLA in healthy donors. General study findings and limits: Associated with cytomegalovirus, according to the listing, were 150 to 200 TCR beta chains. Within the data, a cluster of highly shared sequence variants was likely a sequencing artifact. TCR beta chain V- and J-gene trimming was linked, in a later analysis, to a missense variant in DCLRE1C.

The sequenced sample was PBMCs. The sequence was collected from a man aged 30 to 39 in good health and CMV-seronegative.

CDR3 protein: CASSLVRGAPEAFF. The CDR3 DNA is TGTGCCAGCAGCTTAGTAAGGGGTGCTCCTGAAGCTTTCTTT. This rearrangement joins TRBV7-9 to TRBJ1-1, with D tentatively TRBD1 (5 bases). The length of the CDR3 is 14 residues. Germline assignment: CDR1 SEHNR and CDR2 FQNEAQ (reference sequence). Trimming removed 1 base from V and 6 bases from J, with 12 bases in between.